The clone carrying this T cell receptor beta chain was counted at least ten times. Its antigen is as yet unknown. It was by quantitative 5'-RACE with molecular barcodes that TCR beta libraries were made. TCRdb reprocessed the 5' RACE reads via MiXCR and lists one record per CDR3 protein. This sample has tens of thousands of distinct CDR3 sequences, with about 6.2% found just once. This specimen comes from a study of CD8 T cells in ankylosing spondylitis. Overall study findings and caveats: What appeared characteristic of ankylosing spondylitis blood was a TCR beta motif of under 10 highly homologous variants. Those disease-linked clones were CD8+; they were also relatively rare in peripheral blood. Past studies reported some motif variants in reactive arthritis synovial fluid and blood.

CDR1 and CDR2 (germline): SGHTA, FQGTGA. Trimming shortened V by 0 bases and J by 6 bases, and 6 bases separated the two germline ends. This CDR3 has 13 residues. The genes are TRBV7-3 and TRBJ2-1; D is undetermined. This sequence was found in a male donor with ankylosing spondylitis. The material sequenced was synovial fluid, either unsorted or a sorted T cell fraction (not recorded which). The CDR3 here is CASSLTGGNEQFF. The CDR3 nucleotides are TGTGCCAGCAGCTTAACAGGCGGCAATGAGCAGTTCTTC.